Listed here is a single T cell receptor beta chain. Antigen specificity is unknown. Germline V CDR1 and CDR2: LNHDA, SQIVND (reference sequence). The CDR3 covers 14 residues. V shed 9 bases and J 2 bases; nucleotides not matched to a gene: 3. These data are taken from a study of T cell repertoires in aging, cancer and after chemotherapy. About the research overall: Six age groups, ranging from 30 or younger to 70 or older, included the donors. The study, taken as a whole, reports: Compared with age-matched healthy donors, untreated hematological or solid cancer patients showed higher blood TCR clonality.

Rearranged V-D-J TRB sequences were amplified with a mixed TRB-A/B primer pool. One entry per CDR3 protein results from TCRdb running MiXCR on the multiplex PCR reads. The sample lists more than 15,000 distinct CDR3 sequences; 40% to 55% were seen once. Peripheral blood genomic DNA, not sorted cells or RNA, was the template. Sequenced material: blood. This chain connects TRBV19 to TRBJ2-5; TRBD2 aligns across 13 bases. The clonotype comes from a human donor in good health. DNA of the CDR3: TGTGCCAGCCAGGGACTAGCGGGACAAGAGACCCAGTACTTC. Its protein is CASQGLAGQETQYF.